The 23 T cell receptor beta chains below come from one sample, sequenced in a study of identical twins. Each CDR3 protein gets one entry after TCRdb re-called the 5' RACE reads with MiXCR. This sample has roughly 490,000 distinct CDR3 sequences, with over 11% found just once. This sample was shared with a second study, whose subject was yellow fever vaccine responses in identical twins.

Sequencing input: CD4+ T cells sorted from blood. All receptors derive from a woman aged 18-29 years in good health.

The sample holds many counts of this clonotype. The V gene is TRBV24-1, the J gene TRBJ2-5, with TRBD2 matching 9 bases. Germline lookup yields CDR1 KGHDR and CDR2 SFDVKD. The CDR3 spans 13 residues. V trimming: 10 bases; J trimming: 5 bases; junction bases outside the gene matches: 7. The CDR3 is CATSGSREETQYF. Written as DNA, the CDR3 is TGTGCCACTAGCGGGAGTCGGGAGGAGACCCAGTACTTC.

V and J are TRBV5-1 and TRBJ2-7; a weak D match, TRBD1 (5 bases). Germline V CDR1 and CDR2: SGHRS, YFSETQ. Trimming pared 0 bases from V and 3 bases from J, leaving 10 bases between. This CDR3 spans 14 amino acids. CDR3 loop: CASSLGQLYYEQYF. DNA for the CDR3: TGCGCCAGCAGCTTGGGACAGCTATACTACGAGCAGTACTTC.

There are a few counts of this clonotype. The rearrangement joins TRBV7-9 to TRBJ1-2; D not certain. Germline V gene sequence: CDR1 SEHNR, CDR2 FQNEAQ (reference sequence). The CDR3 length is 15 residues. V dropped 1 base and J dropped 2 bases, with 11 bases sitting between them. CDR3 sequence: CASSLGFEKNYGYTF. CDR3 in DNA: TGTGCCAGCAGCTTAGGGTTCGAGAAAAACTATGGCTACACCTTC.

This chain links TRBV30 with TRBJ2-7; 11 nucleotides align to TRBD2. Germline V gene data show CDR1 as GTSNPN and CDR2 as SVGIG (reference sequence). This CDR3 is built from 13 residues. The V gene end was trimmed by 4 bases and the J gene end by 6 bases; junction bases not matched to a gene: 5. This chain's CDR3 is CAWNSLAGGEQYF. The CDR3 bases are TGTGCCTGGAATTCCCTAGCGGGAGGCGAGCAGTACTTC.

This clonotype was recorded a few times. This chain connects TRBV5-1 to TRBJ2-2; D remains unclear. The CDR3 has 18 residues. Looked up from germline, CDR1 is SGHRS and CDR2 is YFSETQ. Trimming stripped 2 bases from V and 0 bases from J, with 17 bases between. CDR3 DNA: TGCGCCAGCAGCTTAAATCGTAGGACGGATACGAACACCGGGGAGCTGTTTTTT. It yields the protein CASSLNRRTDTNTGELFF.

DNA for the CDR3: TGCGCCAGCAGCTTAAGGGACAGCATGTATGGCTACACCTTC. Amino acid sequence: CASSLRDSMYGYTF. The genes are TRBV5-1 and TRBJ1-2, with 7 bases that match TRBD1. Germline V gives CDR1 SGHRS, CDR2 YFSETQ. This CDR3 spans 14 amino acids. The V gene end was trimmed by 2 bases and the J gene end by 5 bases; junction bases not matched to a gene: 6.

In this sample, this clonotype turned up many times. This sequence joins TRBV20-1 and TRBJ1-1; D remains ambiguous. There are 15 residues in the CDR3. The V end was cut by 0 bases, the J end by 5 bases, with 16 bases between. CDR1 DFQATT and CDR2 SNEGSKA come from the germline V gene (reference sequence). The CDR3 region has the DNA TGCAGTGCTAGAGATTTGGATCTCGGGAGAACTGAAGCTTTCTTT. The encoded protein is CSARDLDLGRTEAFF.

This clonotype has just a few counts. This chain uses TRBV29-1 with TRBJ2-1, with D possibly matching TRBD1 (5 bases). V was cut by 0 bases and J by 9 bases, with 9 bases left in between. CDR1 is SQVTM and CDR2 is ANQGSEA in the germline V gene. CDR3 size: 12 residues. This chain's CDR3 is CSVEERGSEQFF. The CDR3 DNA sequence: TGCAGCGTTGAAGAAAGGGGTAGTGAGCAGTTCTTC.

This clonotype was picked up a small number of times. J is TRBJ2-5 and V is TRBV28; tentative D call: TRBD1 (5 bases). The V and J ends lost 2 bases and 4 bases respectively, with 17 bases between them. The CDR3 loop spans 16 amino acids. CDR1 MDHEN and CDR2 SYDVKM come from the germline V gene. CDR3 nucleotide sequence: TGTGCCAGCAGTTTAGGGCAGGGCCCCCCAGGAGAGACCCAGTACTTC. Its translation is CASSLGQGPPGETQYF.

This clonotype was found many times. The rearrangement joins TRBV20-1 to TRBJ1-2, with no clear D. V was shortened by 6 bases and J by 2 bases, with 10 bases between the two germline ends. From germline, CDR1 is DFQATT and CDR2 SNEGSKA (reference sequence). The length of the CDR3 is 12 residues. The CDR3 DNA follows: TGCAGTGCCCCCCCACAAAACTATGGCTACACCTTC. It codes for CSAPPQNYGYTF.

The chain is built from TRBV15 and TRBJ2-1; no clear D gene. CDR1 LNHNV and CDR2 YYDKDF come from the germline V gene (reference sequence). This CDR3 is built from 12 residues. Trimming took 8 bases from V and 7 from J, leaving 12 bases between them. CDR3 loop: CATARIRNEQFF. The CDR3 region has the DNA TGTGCCACCGCGCGTATACGGAATGAGCAGTTCTTC.

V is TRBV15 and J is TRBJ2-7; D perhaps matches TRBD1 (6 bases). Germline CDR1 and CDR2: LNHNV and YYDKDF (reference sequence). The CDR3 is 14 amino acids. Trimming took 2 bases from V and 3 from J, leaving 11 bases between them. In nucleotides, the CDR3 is TGTGCCACCAGCAGACCACAGGGACGCTACGAGCAGTACTTC. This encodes CATSRPQGRYEQYF.

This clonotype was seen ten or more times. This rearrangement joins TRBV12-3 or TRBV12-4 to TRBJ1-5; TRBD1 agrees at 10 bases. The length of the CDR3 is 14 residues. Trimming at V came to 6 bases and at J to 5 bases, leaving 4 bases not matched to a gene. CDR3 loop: CASSGQGGDQPQHF. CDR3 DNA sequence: TGTGCCAGCAGCGGACAGGGGGGGGATCAGCCCCAGCATTTT.

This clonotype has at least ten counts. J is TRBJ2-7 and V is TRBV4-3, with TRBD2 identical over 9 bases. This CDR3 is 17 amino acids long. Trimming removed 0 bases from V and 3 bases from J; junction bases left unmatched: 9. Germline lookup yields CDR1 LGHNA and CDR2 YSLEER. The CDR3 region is CASSQDVASGINYEQYF. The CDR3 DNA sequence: TGCGCCAGCAGCCAAGACGTAGCTAGCGGGATAAACTACGAGCAGTACTTC.

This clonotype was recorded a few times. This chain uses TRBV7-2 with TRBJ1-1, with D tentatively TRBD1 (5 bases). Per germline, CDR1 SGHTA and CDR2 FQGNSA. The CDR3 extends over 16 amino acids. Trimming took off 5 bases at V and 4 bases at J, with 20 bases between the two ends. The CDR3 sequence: CASSISRGPTGTEAFF. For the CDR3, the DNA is TGTGCCAGCAGCATATCCCGGGGCCCGACGGGCACTGAAGCTTTCTTT.

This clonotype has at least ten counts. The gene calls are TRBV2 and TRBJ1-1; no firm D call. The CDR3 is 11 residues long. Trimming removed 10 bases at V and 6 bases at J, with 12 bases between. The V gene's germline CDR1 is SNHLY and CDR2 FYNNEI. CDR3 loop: CANTLIAEAFF. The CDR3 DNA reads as TGTGCCAATACGTTAATTGCTGAAGCTTTCTTT.

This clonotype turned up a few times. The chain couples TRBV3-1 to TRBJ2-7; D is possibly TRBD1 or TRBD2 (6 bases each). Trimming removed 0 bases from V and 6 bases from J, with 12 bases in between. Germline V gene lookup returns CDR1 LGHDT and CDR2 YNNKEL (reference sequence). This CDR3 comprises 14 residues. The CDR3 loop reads CASSQDLGGIEQYF. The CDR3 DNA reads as TGTGCCAGCAGCCAAGATCTAGGGGGGATCGAGCAGTACTTC.

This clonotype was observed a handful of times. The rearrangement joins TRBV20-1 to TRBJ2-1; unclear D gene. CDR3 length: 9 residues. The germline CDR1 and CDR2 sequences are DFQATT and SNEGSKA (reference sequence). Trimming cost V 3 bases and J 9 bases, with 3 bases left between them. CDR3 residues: CSARSEQFF. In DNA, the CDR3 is TGCAGTGCTAGGAGTGAGCAGTTCTTC.

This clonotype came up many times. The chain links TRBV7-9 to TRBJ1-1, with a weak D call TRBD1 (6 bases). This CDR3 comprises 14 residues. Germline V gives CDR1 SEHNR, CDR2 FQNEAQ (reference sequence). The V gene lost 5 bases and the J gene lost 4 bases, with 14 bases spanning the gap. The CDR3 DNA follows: TGTGCCAGCAGCCAGGACAGAGGGGGCACTGAAGCTTTCTTT. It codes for CASSQDRGGTEAFF.

The DNA for the CDR3 is TGCGCCAGCAGCTCACAACTTGCAGGCAACTCTGGGGCCAACGTCCTGACTTTC. Translation gives CASSSQLAGNSGANVLTF. This chain uses TRBV5-1 with TRBJ2-6; D is ambiguous. The germline CDR1 and CDR2 sequences are SGHRS and YFSETQ. This CDR3 is 18 amino acids long. The V and J ends lost 3 bases and 0 bases respectively, with 16 bases between them.

The CDR3 DNA follows: TGTGCCAGCACTAAAAAAAGGTGGACCGCCGGACTTTTGACCGGGGAGCTGTTTTTT. Translating gives CASTKKRWTAGLLTGELFF. The V call is TRBV6-2 or TRBV6-3, the J call TRBJ2-2; possibly TRBD2 for D (5 bases). This CDR3 is built from 19 residues. Trimming took off 7 bases at V and 5 bases at J, with 29 bases between the two ends. Germline V gene data show CDR1 as MNHEY and CDR2 as SVGEGT.

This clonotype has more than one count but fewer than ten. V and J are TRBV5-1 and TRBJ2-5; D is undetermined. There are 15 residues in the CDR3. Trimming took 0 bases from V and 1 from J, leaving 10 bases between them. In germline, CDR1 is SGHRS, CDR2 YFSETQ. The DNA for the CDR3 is TGCGCCAGCAGCTTGGCTATTAGCTTCCAAGAGACCCAGTACTTC. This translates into CASSLAISFQETQYF.

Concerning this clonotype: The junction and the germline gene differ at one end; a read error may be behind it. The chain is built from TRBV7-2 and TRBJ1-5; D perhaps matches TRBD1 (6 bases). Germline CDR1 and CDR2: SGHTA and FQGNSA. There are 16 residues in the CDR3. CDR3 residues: CASSFRGNDGGQPQHF. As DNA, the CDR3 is TGTGCCAGTAGCTTTAGGGGGAACGATGGAGGACAGCCCCAGCATTTT.